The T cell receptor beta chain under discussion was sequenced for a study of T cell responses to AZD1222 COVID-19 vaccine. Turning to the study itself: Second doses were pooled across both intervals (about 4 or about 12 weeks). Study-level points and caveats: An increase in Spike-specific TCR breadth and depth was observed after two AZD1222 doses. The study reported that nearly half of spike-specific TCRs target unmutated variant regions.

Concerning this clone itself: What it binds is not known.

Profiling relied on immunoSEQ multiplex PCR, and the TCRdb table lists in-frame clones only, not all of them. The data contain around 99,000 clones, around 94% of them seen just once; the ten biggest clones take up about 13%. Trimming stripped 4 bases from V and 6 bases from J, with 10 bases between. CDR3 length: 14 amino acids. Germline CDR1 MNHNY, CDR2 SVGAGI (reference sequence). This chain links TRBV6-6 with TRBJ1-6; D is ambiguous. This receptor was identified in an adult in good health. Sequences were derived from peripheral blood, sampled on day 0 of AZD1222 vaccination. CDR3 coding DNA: TGTGCCAGCAGTTGGGAGGGAACTAATTCACCCCTCCACTTT. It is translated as CASSWEGTNSPLHF.